A selection of T cell receptor beta chains follows, all from one sample in a study of blood T cell repertoires in COVID-19. Sequencing used immunoSEQ multiplex PCR; TCRdb keeps in-frame clones, though not all of them. The sample holds around 140,000 clones, roughly nine tenths seen once. The sample comprised peripheral blood. These receptors originate from a woman aged 70-85 years with COVID-19, enrolled during active disease. The CDR3 runs from the conserved cysteine through the conserved F or W. The D gene is left open where the match is weak. A row's size may be missing; if present it is once, few, many or a size class.

V gene	clone size	D gene	J gene	CDR3 protein	CDR3 DNA
TRBV27	.	TRBD1	TRBJ1-2	CASSPHPGQGADGYTF	TGTGCCAGCAGTCCTCATCCGGGACAGGGGGCCGACGGCTACACCTTC
TRBV18	.	.	TRBJ1-2	CASSPSVDRDYTF	TGTGCCAGCTCACCTTCCGTGGACAGAGACTACACCTTC
TRBV28	.	.	TRBJ1-1	CASSLSPGNTEAFF	TGTGCCAGCAGTTTATCCCCAGGGAACACTGAAGCTTTCTTT
TRBV7-9	.	TRBD1	TRBJ1-6	CASSTRTGVGSPLHF	TGTGCCAGCAGCACCCGGACAGGGGTTGGTTCACCCCTCCACTTT
TRBV15	.	TRBD1	TRBJ2-3	CATSSGQGTDTQYF	TGTGCCACCAGCAGCGGACAGGGAACAGATACGCAGTATTTT
TRBV2	.	.	TRBJ2-1	CASSDGGRYNEQFF	TGTGCCAGCAGTGATGGCGGGCGCTACAATGAGCAGTTCTTC
TRBV3-1/TRBV3-2	.	.	TRBJ2-1	CASSDGRAYTGWSYNEQFF	TGTGCCAGCAGCGACGGTAGGGCCTACACGGGATGGTCTTACAATGAGCAGTTCTTC
TRBV4-1	.	TRBD2	TRBJ2-3	CASSQVGGGVSSTQYF	TGCGCCAGCAGCCAAGTCGGCGGGGGGGTTTCGAGTACGCAGTATTTT
TRBV5-1	.	TRBD1	TRBJ1-1	CASSPREGARNEAFF	TGCGCCAGCAGCCCTCGAGAGGGGGCGCGGAATGAAGCTTTCTTT
TRBV5-1	.	.	TRBJ1-2	CASSLDQYYGYTF	TGCGCCAGCAGCTTGGATCAGTACTATGGCTACACCTTC
TRBV28	.	TRBD1	TRBJ2-7	CASRRDRGLYEQYF	TGTGCCAGCAGACGGGACAGGGGGCTCTACGAGCAGTACTTC
TRBV2	.	TRBD2	TRBJ2-2	CASKTGLNTGELFF	TGTGCCAGCAAAACGGGACTAAACACCGGGGAGCTGTTTTTT
TRBV19	.	TRBD2	TRBJ2-5	CASSYGGEETQYF	TGTGCCAGTAGTTACGGGGGGGAGGAGACCCAGTACTTC
TRBV6-6	.	TRBD2	TRBJ2-1	CASSYSPGLVGNEQFF	TGTGCCAGCAGTTACTCCCCGGGACTAGTGGGCAATGAGCAGTTCTTC
TRBV11-2	.	.	TRBJ2-3	CASSVLSVSTDTQYF	TGTGCCAGCAGCGTCCTTAGCGTTAGCACAGATACGCAGTATTTT
TRBV7-6	.	.	TRBJ2-5	CASSLRGETQYF	TGTGCCAGCAGCTTACGGGGTGAGACCCAGTACTTC
TRBV3-1/TRBV3-2	.	.	TRBJ1-3	CASSPWEGLSGNTIYF	TGTGCCAGCAGCCCTTGGGAGGGGCTTTCTGGAAACACCATATATTTT
TRBV14	.	.	TRBJ2-1	CASTPWDSELILNEQFF	TGTGCCAGCACCCCGTGGGACTCCGAACTTATCCTCAATGAGCAGTTCTTC
TRBV7-9	.	.	TRBJ2-7	CASSDQGTSYEQYF	TGTGCCAGCAGCGACCAAGGGACTTCCTACGAGCAGTACTTC
TRBV6-5	.	.	TRBJ1-6	CASSYSRGSGSPLHF	TGTGCCAGCAGTTACTCCCGGGGTTCAGGATCACCCCTCCACTTT
TRBV10-3	.	TRBD2	TRBJ2-1	CAISESGTSGVSYNEQFF	TGTGCCATCAGTGAGTCGGGGACTAGCGGGGTCTCCTACAATGAGCAGTTCTTC
TRBV7-8	.	.	TRBJ2-1	CASSPRDSRINNEQFF	TGTGCCAGCAGCCCCAGGGACTCCCGGATCAACAATGAGCAGTTCTTC
TRBV3-1/TRBV3-2	.	TRBD2	TRBJ2-3	CASSRTSGGSSTDTQYF	TGTGCCAGCAGTCGGACTAGCGGGGGCTCTAGCACAGATACGCAGTATTTT
TRBV6-2/TRBV6-3	.	.	TRBJ2-7	CASSFPSTGRYEQYF	TGTGCCAGCAGTTTCCCCTCGACAGGGAGGTACGAGCAGTACTTC
TRBV6-5	.	.	TRBJ1-2	CASSYSRAGNYGYTF	TGTGCCAGCAGTTACTCGAGGGCGGGGAACTATGGCTACACCTTC
TRBV28	few	.	TRBJ1-5	CASSSPPGRTNQPQHF	TGTGCCAGCAGTTCCCCACCTGGCAGGACAAATCAGCCCCAGCATTTT
TRBV19	.	.	TRBJ1-6	CASSINQAGSPLHF	TGTGCCAGTAGTATCAACCAGGCCGGTTCACCCCTCCACTTT
TRBV5-1	once	TRBD2	TRBJ2-1	CASRRDGGAVGDEQFF	TGCGCCAGCCGCCGGGACGGGGGGGCAGTCGGCGATGAGCAGTTCTTC
TRBV5-8	.	TRBD2	TRBJ2-1	CASRLAGGPDNEQFF	TGTGCCAGCAGACTAGCGGGGGGCCCAGATAATGAGCAGTTCTTC
TRBV5-8	.	TRBD1	TRBJ1-2	CASRFDRGGYGYTF	TGTGCCAGCCGATTCGACAGGGGGGGCTATGGCTACACCTTC
TRBV7-8	.	.	TRBJ1-5	CASSRDFKVSGRISNQPQHF	TGTGCCAGCAGCCGGGACTTTAAGGTATCCGGACGCATTAGCAATCAGCCCCAGCATTTT
TRBV5-1	.	TRBD1	TRBJ1-2	CASSPGTGAVYTF	TGCGCCAGCAGCCCCGGGACAGGGGCGGTCTACACCTTC
TRBV5-1	.	.	TRBJ2-7	CASSDLGRGSEQYF	TGCGCCAGCAGCGACCTCGGCAGGGGAAGCGAGCAGTACTTC
TRBV29-1	few	.	TRBJ2-2	CSVEARPGELFF	TGCAGCGTTGAGGCTCGTCCCGGGGAGCTGTTTTTT
TRBV7-8	.	.	TRBJ1-6	CASSLPESPLHF	TGTGCCAGCAGCCTACCCGAGTCACCCCTCCACTTT
TRBV3-1/TRBV3-2	.	.	TRBJ1-4	CASRPGLSYEKLFF	TGTGCCAGCAGGCCAGGGCTAAGTTACGAAAAACTGTTTTTT
TRBV18	many	.	TRBJ2-5	CASSPPSVETQYF	TGTGCCAGCTCACCACCATCCGTTGAGACCCAGTACTTC
TRBV6-6	.	.	TRBJ1-2	CASSYPGQNNYGYTF	TGTGCCAGCAGTTACCCCGGACAGAATAACTATGGCTACACCTTC
TRBV6-4	once	.	TRBJ1-2	CASSDPRVLVYTF	TGTGCCAGCAGTGACCCCCGGGTCCTCGTCTACACCTTC
TRBV3-1/TRBV3-2	.	.	TRBJ1-6	CASSQGDMNSPLHF	TGTGCCAGCAGCCAGGGGGACATGAATTCACCCCTCCACTTT
TRBV3-1/TRBV3-2	.	.	TRBJ2-1	CASSQERWDSPNEQFF	TGTGCCAGCAGCCAAGAGAGGTGGGACTCGCCCAATGAGCAGTTCTTC
TRBV15	.	.	TRBJ2-7	CATSRPGVGGLEQYF	TGTGCCACCAGCAGACCCGGGGTGGGGGGACTCGAGCAGTACTTC
TRBV6-5	.	.	TRBJ1-5	CASRKSGGFNQPQHF	TGTGCCAGCAGGAAAAGCGGGGGATTCAATCAGCCCCAGCATTTT
TRBV11-2	.	.	TRBJ1-2	CASSQGANYGYTF	TGTGCCAGCAGCCAAGGGGCGAACTATGGCTACACCTTC
TRBV2	.	.	TRBJ1-2	CASSERLLINYGYTF	TGTGCCAGCAGTGAACGGTTACTAATTAACTATGGCTACACCTTC
TRBV9	.	TRBD1	TRBJ2-1	CASSPRDRAHNEQFF	TGTGCCAGCAGCCCGCGGGACAGGGCCCACAATGAGCAGTTCTTC
TRBV28	once	.	TRBJ2-5	CASSFRETQYF	TGTGCCAGCAGTTTCCGAGAGACCCAGTACTTC
TRBV6-6	.	.	TRBJ2-1	CASSPVPTGSSYNEQFF	TGTGCCAGCAGTCCAGTACCGACGGGGAGCTCCTACAATGAGCAGTTCTTC
TRBV7-8	.	.	TRBJ1-6	CASQRQTNSPLHF	TGTGCCAGCCAAAGACAGACAAATTCACCCCTCCACTTT